This TCR beta chain was recovered during a study of blood T cell repertoires in COVID-19. The overall study: The study drew acute and convalescent COVID-19 samples from the United States, Italy and Spain. T cells, B-cell-depleted T cells, or PBMCs provided the cDNA or gDNA that served as material.

V dropped 6 bases and J dropped 4; count of bases not matched to a gene: 7. The V gene's germline CDR1 is MNHEY and CDR2 SVGAGI. The CDR3 covers 14 residues. As processed by the authors: Reference gene primers were amplified, and this amplification served to estimate nucleated cell counts. Profiled with immunoSEQ multiplex PCR; TCRdb holds only in-frame clones, not every one. Clone size and V and J calls were adopted from that table, with D and trimming inferred from the DNA. The sample lists fewer than 85,000 clones, approximately 78% occurring once. The sample was peripheral blood. This receptor was taken from a woman older than 75 with active or convalescent COVID-19. The chain links TRBV6-5 to TRBJ2-3; 7 nucleotides align to TRBD1. Here the CDR3 DNA reads TGTGCCAGCAGGACAGGGTATCATGCAGATACGCAGTATTTT. Amino acid sequence: CASRTGYHADTQYF.